This T cell receptor (beta chain) was observed in a study of blood T cell repertoires in COVID-19. Whole-study context: The origin of the acute and convalescent COVID-19 samples was the United States, Italy and Spain. From T cells, B-cell-depleted T cells, or PBMCs came the material, which was cDNA or gDNA.

The V gene's germline CDR1 is GTSNPN and CDR2 SVGIG (reference sequence). V lost 0 bases to trimming and J lost 1 base, with 7 bases between them. The CDR3 extends over 14 amino acids. In the authors' workflow: From reference gene primer amplification, estimates of nucleated cell counts were derived. Sequencing used immunoSEQ multiplex PCR; TCRdb keeps in-frame clones, though not all of them. V, J and clone size are taken as reported in that table, and D and trimming were inferred from the DNA itself. Among roughly 39,000 clones, approximately 85% were seen once, and the ten largest hold approximately 8.9%.

Sequenced material: peripheral blood. This chain connects TRBV30 to TRBJ1-5, with D perhaps matching TRBD1 (6 bases). The clonotype was recovered from a human donor in a cohort sampled during active COVID-19. The CDR3 DNA sequence: TGTGCCTGGAGTGTAAGGGGGAGCAATCAGCCCCAGCATTTT. As protein: CAWSVRGSNQPQHF.